Below, one T cell receptor (beta chain) is given with its context. This specimen comes from a study of cytomegalovirus exposure and HLA in healthy donors. PCR employed 60 Vbeta and 13 Jbeta primers. Data came from immunoSEQ multiplex PCR; TCRdb stores just in-frame clones and leaves some out. The listing contains more than 65,000 clones. The CDR3 has 13 residues. CDR1 SNHLY and CDR2 FYNNEI come from the germline V gene. With 8 bases removed from V and 0 bases from J, the gap between germline ends came to 8 bases. This sequence was found in a man between 35 and 55 years old in good health and CMV-seronegative. V usage is TRBV2 and J usage is TRBJ1-5; TRBD1 is a possible D gene (6 bases). The sequencing input was PBMCs. CDR3 sequence (DNA): TGTGCCAGCCACAGGGATAGCAATCAGCCCCAGCATTTT. As protein: CASHRDSNQPQHF. Full variable domain (outside the CDR3, taken from reference TRBV2 and TRBJ1-5): EPEVTQTPSHQVTQMGQEVILRCVPISNHLYFYWYRQILGQKVEFLVSFYNNEISEKSEIFDDQFSVERPDGSNFTLKIRSTKLEDSAMYFCASHRDSNQPQHFGDGTRLSIL.